This is a list of T cell receptor beta chains from one sample in a study of cytomegalovirus exposure and HLA in healthy donors. This table comes from immunoSEQ multiplex PCR, and its TCRdb copy is limited to in-frame clones, with some not included. The sample carries more than 80,000 clones, around 59% recorded once. Sequencing was performed on PBMCs. The receptor set was obtained from a human donor in good health. Both conserved end residues are part of each CDR3. D genes are given only for firm matches. Clone size appears in some rows only: once, few, many, or a class for an expanded clone.

DNA: TGCGCCAGCAGAGTAACACAGGGGATAAATTCACCCCTCCACTTT
CDR3: CASRVTQGINSPLHF
length: 15
D: TRBD1
V: TRBV10-2
size: .
J: TRBJ1-6

DNA: TGCGCCAGCAGCCAGACTATCACAGATACGCAGTATTTT
CDR3: CASSQTITDTQYF
length: 13
D: .
V: TRBV4-3
size: once
J: TRBJ2-3

DNA: TGTGCCAGCTCACCGGGACACCGAAACATTCAGTACTTC
CDR3: CASSPGHRNIQYF
length: 13
D: .
V: TRBV18
size: .
J: TRBJ2-4

DNA: TGTGCCAGCAGTGATACAGGGGGATTCTACGAGCAGTACTTC
CDR3: CASSDTGGFYEQYF
length: 14
D: TRBD1
V: TRBV6-1
size: .
J: TRBJ2-7

DNA: TGTGCCAGCAGTTGGACTAGTTATGAGCAGTTCTTC
CDR3: CASSWTSYEQFF
length: 12
D: TRBD2
V: TRBV7-2
size: .
J: TRBJ2-1

DNA: TGTGCCAGCAGCGCCTCCGGGACATCAAAAAACACAGATACGCAGTATTTT
CDR3: CASSASGTSKNTDTQYF
length: 17
D: .
V: TRBV7-3
size: .
J: TRBJ2-3

DNA: TGTGCCAGCAGCGTAGGAGGGTCCCAAGAGACCCAGTACTTC
CDR3: CASSVGGSQETQYF
length: 14
D: .
V: TRBV9
size: .
J: TRBJ2-5

DNA: TGTGCCAGCCTAGGGACAGGGCTTTACTATGGCTACACCTTC
CDR3: CASLGTGLYYGYTF
length: 14
D: TRBD1
V: TRBV28
size: .
J: TRBJ1-2

DNA: TGCGCCAGCAGCCCTTTCCGGGACAGCTATGGCTACACCTTC
CDR3: CASSPFRDSYGYTF
length: 14
D: TRBD1
V: TRBV4-1
size: few
J: TRBJ1-2

DNA: TGCGCCAGCAGCCAAGAGCCTCGGTCCATTCAGTACTTC
CDR3: CASSQEPRSIQYF
length: 13
D: .
V: TRBV4-3
size: few
J: TRBJ2-4

DNA: TGCGCCAGCAGCTTGGGACTAGCGGATTTTAATGAGCAGTTCTTC
CDR3: CASSLGLADFNEQFF
length: 15
D: TRBD2
V: TRBV5-1
size: .
J: TRBJ2-1

DNA: TGTGCCAGCAGCAGAGGAAGCAATCAGCCCCAGCATTTT
CDR3: CASSRGSNQPQHF
length: 13
D: .
V: TRBV11-3
size: few
J: TRBJ1-5

DNA: TGTGCCAGCAGCTTAGATCTCGGGTTTTCTGGAAACACCATATATTTT
CDR3: CASSLDLGFSGNTIYF
length: 16
D: .
V: TRBV11-2
size: .
J: TRBJ1-3

DNA: TGTGCCAGCACCCAAACAGGGGGCCCCTACGAGCAGTACTTC
CDR3: CASTQTGGPYEQYF
length: 14
D: TRBD1
V: TRBV6-5
size: few
J: TRBJ2-7

DNA: TGTGCCAGTATCGACAGGAAACTATACAATGAGCAGTTCTTC
CDR3: CASIDRKLYNEQFF
length: 14
D: .
V: TRBV19
size: .
J: TRBJ2-1